These 9 T cell receptor beta chains came from one sample sequenced in a study of cytomegalovirus exposure and HLA in healthy donors. A multiplex PCR was run with 60 Vbeta primers and 13 Jbeta primers. The table came from immunoSEQ multiplex PCR; TCRdb's copy has only in-frame clones and leaves some out. The table shows about 140,000 clones, with around 80% occurring only once. Sequencing was performed on PBMCs. All receptors derive from a man younger than 35 in good health and CMV-seropositive.

The rearrangement links TRBV7-8 to TRBJ2-7; 9 nucleotides agree with TRBD2. Germline V gene data show CDR1 as SGHVS and CDR2 as FQNEAQ. J gave up 7 bases and V 2 bases, and 18 bases lay outside the gene matches. The CDR3 has 18 residues. CDR3 loop: CASSLRASGTWGRNEQYF. DNA for the CDR3: TGTGCCAGCAGCTTAAGGGCTAGCGGGACATGGGGGAGGAATGAGCAGTACTTC.

The chain carries TRBV5-5 and TRBJ1-1; D is perhaps TRBD1 (6 bases). Trimming stripped 2 bases from V and 6 bases from J, with 14 bases between. The V gene's germline CDR1 is SGHKS and CDR2 YYEKEE (reference sequence). The CDR3 covers 14 residues. CDR3 sequence: CASSLYVGAAEAFF. The CDR3, as DNA: TGTGCCAGCAGCTTATACGTGGGGGCAGCTGAAGCTTTCTTT.

The chain combines TRBV5-6 with TRBJ2-4; D ambiguous. V shed 1 base and J shed 0 bases, with 11 bases lying between them. Per the germline V gene, CDR1 is SGHDT and CDR2 is YYEEEE. This CDR3 is 16 amino acids long. The chain's CDR3 is CASSLYSRLAKNIQYF. In nucleotides, the CDR3 is TGTGCCAGCAGCTTGTATAGCAGACTAGCCAAAAACATTCAGTACTTC.

This clone has just a few counts. CDR3 sequence: CASGPGTGQLDTQYF. DNA for the CDR3: TGTGCTAGTGGCCCCGGGACAGGCCAGTTAGATACGCAGTATTTT. The J gene is TRBJ2-3, the V gene TRBV12-5; 8 positions match TRBD1. CDR3 length equals 15 residues. Germline CDR1 LGHNT, CDR2 FRNRAP. The trim removed 6 bases at V and 5 bases at J, leaving 10 bases unmatched.

The chain has TRBV29-1 and TRBJ2-3, with 10 bases aligning to TRBD1. Germline V gives CDR1 SQVTM, CDR2 ANQGSEA. V trimming: 3 bases; J trimming: 4 bases; junction bases outside the gene matches: 4. The CDR3 contains 14 residues. In DNA, the CDR3 is TGCAGCGTTGAGACAGGGGGCTTAGCAGATACGCAGTATTTT. Protein: CSVETGGLADTQYF.

The chain joins TRBV10-3 to TRBJ1-5; tentatively, D is TRBD1 (5 bases). CDR1 and CDR2 from the germline V gene are ENHRY and SYGVKD. There are 12 residues in the CDR3. Trimming shortened V by 10 bases and J by 5 bases, and 12 bases separated the two germline ends. The DNA for the CDR3 is TGTGCCACCCGGGGGGGGTATCAGCCCCAGCATTTT. It codes for CATRGGYQPQHF.

The chain links TRBV7-9 to TRBJ2-6; TRBD1 matches at 7 bases. The CDR3 runs to 15 residues. The V gene end was trimmed by 5 bases and the J gene end by 4 bases; junction bases not matched to a gene: 5. Per germline, CDR1 SEHNR and CDR2 FQNEAQ (reference sequence). CDR3 DNA sequence: TGTGCCAGCAGCCCACAGGGGTCCGGGGCCAACGTCCTGACTTTC. Residues: CASSPQGSGANVLTF.

The chain uses TRBV5-4 and TRBJ2-5; 7 bases are shared with TRBD2. The V gene's germline CDR1 is SGHNT and CDR2 YYREEE (reference sequence). V was pared by 1 base and J by 1 base, with 7 bases of the junction left unmatched. The CDR3 length is 16 residues. This CDR3 is CASSLIPAGSQETQYF. In DNA, the CDR3 is TGTGCCAGCAGCTTGATCCCAGCGGGAAGCCAAGAGACCCAGTACTTC.

This clone was detected only a few times. The chain combines TRBV28 with TRBJ1-5; D may be TRBD1 (6 bases). The germline V gene has CDR1 MDHEN and CDR2 SYDVKM. V was shortened by 2 bases and J by 4 bases, with 15 bases between the two germline ends. There are 16 residues in the CDR3. Written as DNA, the CDR3 is TGTGCCAGCAGTTTAATAACAGGGCGTGGAAATCAGCCCCAGCATTTT. This codes for CASSLITGRGNQPQHF. The variable domain in full, completed from reference TRBV28 and TRBJ1-5, reads DVKVTQSSRYLVKRTGEKVFLECVQDMDHENMFWYRQDPGLGLRLIYFSYDVKMKEKGDIPEGYSVSREKKERFSLILESASTNQTSMYLCASSLITGRGNQPQHFGDGTRLSIL.